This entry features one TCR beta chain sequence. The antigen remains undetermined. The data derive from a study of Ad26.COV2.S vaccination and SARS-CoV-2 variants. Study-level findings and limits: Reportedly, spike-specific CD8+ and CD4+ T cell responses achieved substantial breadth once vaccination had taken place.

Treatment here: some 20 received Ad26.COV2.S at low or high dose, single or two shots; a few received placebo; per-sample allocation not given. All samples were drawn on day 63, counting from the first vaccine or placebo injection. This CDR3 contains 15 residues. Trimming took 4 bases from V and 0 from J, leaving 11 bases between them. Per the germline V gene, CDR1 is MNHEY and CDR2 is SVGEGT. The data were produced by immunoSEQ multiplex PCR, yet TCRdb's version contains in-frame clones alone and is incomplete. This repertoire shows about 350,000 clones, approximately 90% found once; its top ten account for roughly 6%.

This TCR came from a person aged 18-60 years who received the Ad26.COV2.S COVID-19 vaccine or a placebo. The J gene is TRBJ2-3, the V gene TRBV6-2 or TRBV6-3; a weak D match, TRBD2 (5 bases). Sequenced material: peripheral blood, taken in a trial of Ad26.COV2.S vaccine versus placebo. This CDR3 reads CASSSRGLSTDTQYF. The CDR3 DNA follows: TGTGCCAGCAGTTCGCGCGGGCTTAGCACAGATACGCAGTATTTT.